The 15 T cell receptor beta chains listed next were all sequenced from one sample in a study of identical twins. MiXCR was run by TCRdb on the 5' RACE reads, yielding one entry per CDR3 protein. The sample has about 240,000 distinct CDR3 sequences, about 7.5% seen once. These records were also assigned to another study, of yellow fever vaccine responses in identical twins.

Sequencing was performed on CD8+ T cells sorted from blood. The receptors here all came from a woman between 18 and 29 years old in good health.

The chain is built from TRBV2 and TRBJ2-7, with D unresolved. Looked up from germline, CDR1 is SNHLY and CDR2 is FYNNEI. The CDR3 is 13 amino acids. Trimming pared 3 bases from V and 2 bases from J, leaving 8 bases between. CDR3 amino acids: CASSDDSAYEQYF. The CDR3 DNA follows: TGTGCCAGCAGTGATGACTCGGCCTACGAGCAGTACTTC.

The V and J genes are TRBV7-8 and TRBJ1-1; the D gene is possibly TRBD1 (5 bases). The V gene's germline CDR1 is SGHVS and CDR2 FQNEAQ. V dropped 5 bases and J dropped 4 bases, with 11 bases sitting between them. This CDR3 comprises 13 residues. CDR3 in DNA: TGTGCCAGCAGCCCATTCCAGGGCACTGAAGCTTTCTTT. Translated: CASSPFQGTEAFF. Together with reference TRBV7-8 and TRBJ1-1, the CDR3 gives the full variable domain: GAGVSQSPRYKVAKRGQDVALRCDPISGHVSLFWYQQALGQGPEFLTYFQNEAQLDKSGLPSDRFFAERPEGSVSTLKIQRTQQEDSAVYLCASSPFQGTEAFFGQGTRLTVV.

In its sample, this clonotype was seen a few times. The chain combines TRBV28 with TRBJ1-2; possible D gene TRBD1, 6 bases. The V end was cut by 9 bases, the J end by 4 bases, with 18 bases between. The length of the CDR3 is 14 residues. Germline CDR1 MDHEN, CDR2 SYDVKM. In DNA form, the CDR3 reads TGTGCCAGTGGGGTGGGCACAGGGCCCTATGGCTACACCTTC. The encoded protein is CASGVGTGPYGYTF.

This clonotype was recorded at least ten times. The genes are TRBV6-1 and TRBJ1-2; D might be TRBD1 (5 bases). The CDR3 covers 16 residues. V dropped 6 bases and J dropped 0 bases, with 17 bases sitting between them. Per the germline V gene, CDR1 is MNHNS and CDR2 is SASEGT. The CDR3 region has the DNA TGTGCCAGCAGACATATCCGACAGTGGACTAACTATGGCTACACCTTC. It yields the protein CASRHIRQWTNYGYTF.

The chain is built from TRBV11-2 and TRBJ2-7; D remains ambiguous. The CDR3 is made up of 13 amino acids. Deletions cut 0 bases from V and 6 bases from J, with 9 bases between. The V gene's germline CDR1 is SGHAT and CDR2 FQNNGV. CDR3 bases: TGTGCCAGCAGCTTAGAAGCGACCAGCGAGCAGTACGTC. This sequence encodes CASSLEATSEQYV.

The chain uses TRBV28 and TRBJ1-5, with D possibly TRBD1 on 6 matching bases. The V gene's germline CDR1 is MDHEN and CDR2 SYDVKM. The CDR3 loop spans 17 amino acids. V gave up 3 bases and J gave up 1 base, with 16 bases separating them. The CDR3 region has the DNA TGTGCCAGCAGTTTGTATCGGACAGTTCTAAGCAATCAGCCCCAGCATTTT. It translates to CASSLYRTVLSNQPQHF.

V gene TRBV7-9 combines with J gene TRBJ2-7; unclear D gene. Germline CDR1 and CDR2: SEHNR and FQNEAQ (reference sequence). The CDR3 has 13 residues. The V and J ends lost 0 bases and 3 bases respectively, with 6 bases between them. The CDR3 loop reads CASSLAVNYEQYV. The CDR3 DNA sequence: TGTGCCAGCAGCTTAGCGGTAAACTACGAGCAGTACGTC.

This clonotype was seen a few times. The V call is TRBV3-1, the J call TRBJ1-4, with TRBD1 matching 10 bases. V was clipped by 1 base and J by 5 bases; unmatched bases: 1. The CDR3 is 15 amino acids. CDR1 and CDR2 (germline): LGHDT, YNNKEL (reference sequence). Written as DNA, the CDR3 is TGTGCCAGCAGCCAAGGGGGACAGGGGAATGAAAAACTGTTTTTT. It is translated as CASSQGGQGNEKLFF.

This clonotype occurred many times. The chain is built from TRBV2 and TRBJ1-2; D unclear. CDR1 is SNHLY and CDR2 is FYNNEI in the germline V gene. CDR3 length: 15 residues. V shed 8 bases and J shed 2 bases, with 18 bases lying between them. The CDR3 DNA is TGTGCCAGCCCCCCTGGAACCATCCTGAACTATGGCTACACCTTC. This translates into CASPPGTILNYGYTF.

This clonotype was detected ten times or more. The CDR3 sequence: CATSRVPSGANVLTF. CDR3 in DNA: TGTGCCACCAGCAGGGTTCCCTCTGGGGCCAACGTCCTGACTTTC. The V call is TRBV15, the J call TRBJ2-6; D gene unclear. The V gene's germline CDR1 is LNHNV and CDR2 YYDKDF (reference sequence). Between the trimmed V and J ends, which lost 3 bases and 0 bases, there was a span of 6 bases. The CDR3 has 15 amino acids.

The chain is built from TRBV4-1 and TRBJ2-2; weak D call: TRBD2 (5 bases). CDR1 and CDR2 from the germline V gene are MGHRA and YSYEKL. Deletions cut 4 bases from V and 6 bases from J, with 12 bases between. The CDR3 is 14 residues long. In nucleotides, the CDR3 is TGCGCCAGCAGCCCCGGCGTCGGGGCCGGGGAGCTGTTTTTT. It yields the protein CASSPGVGAGELFF.

This clonotype was observed a handful of times. The chain joins TRBV5-1 to TRBJ2-1; D is uncertain. There are 13 residues in the CDR3. Trimming took off 0 bases at V and 6 bases at J, with 7 bases between the two ends. The germline gives CDR1 SGHRS, CDR2 YFSETQ. In nucleotides, the CDR3 is TGCGCCAGCAGCTTGGGACTGTTCAATGAGCAGTTCTTC. It specifies CASSLGLFNEQFF.

The rearrangement uses TRBV7-3 and TRBJ2-3; D gene unclear. Germline loops: CDR1 SGHTA, CDR2 FQGTGA. The CDR3 sequence is 14 residues long. The germline V and J ends were trimmed by 6 bases and 0 bases, with 10 bases remaining between them. The DNA for the CDR3 is TGTGCCAGCAGTTCGTATTCTAGCACAGATACGCAGTATTTT. Protein product: CASSSYSSTDTQYF.

This clonotype has a count of ten or more. The chain employs TRBV10-3 and TRBJ2-1; a possible D gene is TRBD2 (6 bases). This CDR3 is built from 13 residues. Germline V CDR1 and CDR2: ENHRY, SYGVKD. With 6 bases removed from V and 5 bases from J, the gap between germline ends came to 11 bases. This chain's CDR3 is CAISAGINNEQFF. DNA of the CDR3: TGTGCCATCAGCGCGGGGATCAACAATGAGCAGTTCTTC.

This clonotype was counted many times. The chain carries TRBV6-5 and TRBJ1-1; 8 nucleotides match TRBD1. With V trimmed by 0 bases and J by 5 bases, 5 bases remained unmatched. Per the germline V gene, CDR1 is MNHEY and CDR2 is SVGAGI. The CDR3 totals 15 residues. CDR3 in amino acids: CASSYSGQGRTEAFF. In DNA, the CDR3 is TGTGCCAGCAGTTACTCCGGACAGGGCAGGACTGAAGCTTTCTTT.